This TCR beta chain emerged from a study of blood T cells in healthy people across ages. The second PCR ran roughly 7 to 12 cycles with a sample-barcoded 5' primer and J-beta primers. A single record per CDR3 protein comes from TCRdb applying MiXCR to the 5' RACE reads. The sample lists 1.5 million to 2 million distinct CDR3 sequences; approximately 28% were seen once. The CDR3 runs to 12 residues. Germline V CDR1 and CDR2: MDHEN, SYDVKM. This sequence originates from a woman younger than 45 in good health. The specimen was blood. The J gene is TRBJ2-2, the V gene TRBV28; D is ambiguous. DNA of the CDR3: TGTGGATCGAAAGTGGGGACCGGGGAGCTGTTTTTT. This gives the protein CGSKVGTGELFF.